This entry describes one T cell receptor (beta chain). This sample stems from a study of brain T cells in children with intractable seizures. The time point: blood from clinic visit 5 months post-surgery; TSC patient then seizure free. Assay used: immunoSEQ multiplex PCR; TCRdb lists only in-frame clones, some missing. The profile covers approximately 330,000 clones, with over 85% appearing a single time and around 5% taken by the ten largest. This CDR3 spans 17 amino acids. The chain carries TRBV21-1 and TRBJ2-1; TRBD2, the D gene given by the table, was not confirmed from the DNA. TRBV21-1 is shown as a pseudogene. Source: peripheral blood, taken 5 to 6 months after surgery. The TCR sequence derives from a boy younger than two with tuberous sclerosis and intractable seizures. The CDR3 spells CASSKGVSENSYNEQFF. The CDR3 DNA sequence: TGTGCCAGCAGCAAAGGAGTTAGCGAAAACTCCTACAATGAGCAGTTCTTC.